The T cell receptor beta chain described here comes from a study of shared clonotypes between healthy human individuals. Worth noting for this clone: Its specificity is not known.

Study-level results: A limitation of the genetic and exposure-history diversity represented arose from few donors. Sampling covered blood only; tissue repertoires likely differ. Clonotype sharing among the donors was expected to vary with sequencing depth.

Positively selected for CCR7, the CD45RO-negative cells used as naive CD8 cells excluded terminally differentiated effector memory CD45RA+ cells. The input for sorted-subset replicate PCRs was around 0.2 ug DNA, 25,000 to 30,000 T cell genomes. TCRdb's table, derived via immunoSEQ multiplex PCR, lists solely in-frame clones and lacks some. The table shows about 2 million clones, with approximately 95% occurring only once. Germline V gene sequence: CDR1 MDHEN, CDR2 SYDVKM. Trimming left V 5 bases short and J 4 bases short, with 8 bases between. The CDR3 is 12 residues long. The sequenced sample was naive CD8+ T cells sorted from blood. The sequence was collected from a man aged 18 to 30 in good health. The rearrangement joins TRBV28 to TRBJ1-2; tentatively, D is TRBD1 (6 bases). CDR3 DNA sequence: TGTGCCAGCAGTGAGGGGGTCTATGGCTACACCTTC. Its translation: CASSEGVYGYTF.